This TCR beta chain was obtained from a study of blood T cell dynamics during melanoma immunotherapy. Study details: Standard first-line treatment here was pembrolizumab or nivolumab plus ipilimumab in metastatic melanoma.

Clones were sequenced by immunoSEQ multiplex PCR, and TCRdb holds only the in-frame ones, with some missing. Counted here are around 10,000 clones, 75% to 90% occurring once; the ten biggest clones make up approximately 6.9%. Time point denoted: week 3, after first cycle of checkpoint inhibitor. This clone was observed a few times. The germline V gene has CDR1 SGHNT and CDR2 YYREEE (reference sequence). CDR3 length: 12 residues. The V gene lost 4 bases and the J gene lost 0 bases, with 5 bases spanning the gap. The sequences come from blood, collected from a patient treated with checkpoint blockade. The TCR comes from a human donor with melanoma. The chain couples TRBV5-4 to TRBJ2-7; D is undetermined. The CDR3 loop reads CASSLNSYEQYV. Written as DNA, the CDR3 is TGTGCCAGCAGCCTAAACTCCTACGAGCAGTACGTC.